This TCR beta chain was documented in a study of CD8+CD57+ T cells in acquired aplastic anemia. TCR beta VDJ and CDR3 profiles were obtained from a genomic DNA template. TCRdb recomputed calls from the reads with MiXCR, one row per CDR3 protein. This table has about 170,000 distinct CDR3 sequences, under 75% appearing once. In this sample, this clonotype turned up a few times. The CDR3 has 16 amino acids. Germline loops: CDR1 GTSNPN, CDR2 SVGIG (reference sequence). Trimming removed 0 bases from V and 0 bases from J, with 15 bases in between. Sequenced: sorted CD4+, CD8+, or CD8+CD57+ T cells (not recorded which) from PBMCs. The chain is built from TRBV30 and TRBJ2-7, with D possibly TRBD1 on 5 matching bases. The clonotype comes from a human donor in good health. In DNA, the CDR3 is TGTGCCTGGAGTGTAAAGTCCCCGCAGGGCTCCTACGAGCAGTACTTC. Translation: CAWSVKSPQGSYEQYF.